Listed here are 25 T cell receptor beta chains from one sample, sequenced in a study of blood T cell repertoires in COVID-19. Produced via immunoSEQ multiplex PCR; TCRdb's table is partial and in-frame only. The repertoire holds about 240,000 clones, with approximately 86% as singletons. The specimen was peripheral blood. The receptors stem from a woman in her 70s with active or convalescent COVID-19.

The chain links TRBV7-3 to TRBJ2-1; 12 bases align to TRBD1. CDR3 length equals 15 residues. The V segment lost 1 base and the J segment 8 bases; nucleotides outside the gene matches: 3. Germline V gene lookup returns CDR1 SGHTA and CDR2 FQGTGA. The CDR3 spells CASSLRDRGLDEQFF. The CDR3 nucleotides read TGTGCCAGCAGCTTAAGGGACAGGGGGCTGGATGAGCAGTTCTTC. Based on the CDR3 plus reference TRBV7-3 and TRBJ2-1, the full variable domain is GAGVSQTPSNKVTEKGKYVELRCDPISGHTALYWYRQSLGQGPEFLIYFQGTGAADDSGLPNDRFFAVRPEGSVSTLKIQRTERGDSAVYLCASSLRDRGLDEQFFGPGTRLTVL.

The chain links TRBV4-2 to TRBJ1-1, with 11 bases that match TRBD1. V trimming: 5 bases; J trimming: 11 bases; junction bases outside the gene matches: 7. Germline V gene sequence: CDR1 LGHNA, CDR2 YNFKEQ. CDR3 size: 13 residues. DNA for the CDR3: TGTGCCAGCAGCAGGGACAGGGGGACGGGTGCTTTCTTT. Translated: CASSRDRGTGAFF.

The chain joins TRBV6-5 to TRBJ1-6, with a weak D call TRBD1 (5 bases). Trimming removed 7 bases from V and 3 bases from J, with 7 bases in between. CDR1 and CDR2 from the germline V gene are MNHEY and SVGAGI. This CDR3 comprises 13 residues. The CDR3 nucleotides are TGTGCCAGCATCACAGGCTATAATTCACCCCTCCACTTT. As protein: CASITGYNSPLHF.

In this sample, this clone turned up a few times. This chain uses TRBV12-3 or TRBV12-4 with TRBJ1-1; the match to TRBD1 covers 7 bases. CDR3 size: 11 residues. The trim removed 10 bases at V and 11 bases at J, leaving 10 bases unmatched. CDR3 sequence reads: CATSQGIDAFF. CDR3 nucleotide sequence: TGTGCCACGTCACAGGGGATAGACGCTTTCTTT.

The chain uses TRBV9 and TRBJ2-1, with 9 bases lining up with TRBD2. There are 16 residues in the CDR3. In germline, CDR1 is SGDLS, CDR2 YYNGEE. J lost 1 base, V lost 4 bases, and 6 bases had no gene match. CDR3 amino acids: CASSTSSGGSYNEQFF. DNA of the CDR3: TGTGCCAGCAGCACCAGTAGCGGGGGTTCCTACAATGAGCAGTTCTTC.

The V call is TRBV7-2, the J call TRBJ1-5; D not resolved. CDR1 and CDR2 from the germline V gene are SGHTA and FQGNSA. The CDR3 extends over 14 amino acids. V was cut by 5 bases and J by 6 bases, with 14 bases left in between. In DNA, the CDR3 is TGTGCCAGCAGCCCTGACGGAGGCCTTCAGCCCCAGCATTTT. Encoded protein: CASSPDGGLQPQHF.

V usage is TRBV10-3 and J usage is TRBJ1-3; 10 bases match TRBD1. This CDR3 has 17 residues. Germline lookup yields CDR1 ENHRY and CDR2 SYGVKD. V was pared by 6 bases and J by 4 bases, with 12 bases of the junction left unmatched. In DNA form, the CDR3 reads TGTGCCATCAGAGAAAGTCCGGGACAGGGGAGCGGAAACACCATATATTTT. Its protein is CAIRESPGQGSGNTIYF.

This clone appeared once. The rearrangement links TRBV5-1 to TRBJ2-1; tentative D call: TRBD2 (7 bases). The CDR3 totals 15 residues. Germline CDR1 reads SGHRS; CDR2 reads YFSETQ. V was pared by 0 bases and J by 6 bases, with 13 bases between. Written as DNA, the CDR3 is TGCGCCAGCAGCTTGGGCGGGGGCCCCCTCAATGAGCAGTTCTTC. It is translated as CASSLGGGPLNEQFF.

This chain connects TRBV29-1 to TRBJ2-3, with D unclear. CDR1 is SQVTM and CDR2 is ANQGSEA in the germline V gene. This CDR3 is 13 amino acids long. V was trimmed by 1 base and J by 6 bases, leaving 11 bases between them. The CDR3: CSVEVASEDTQYF. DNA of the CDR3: TGCAGCGTTGAAGTGGCCTCGGAGGATACGCAGTATTTT.

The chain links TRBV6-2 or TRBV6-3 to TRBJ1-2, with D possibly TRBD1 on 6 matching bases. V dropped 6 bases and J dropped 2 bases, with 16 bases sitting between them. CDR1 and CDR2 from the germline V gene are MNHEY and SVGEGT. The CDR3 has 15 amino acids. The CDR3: CASSQQGTSNYGYTF. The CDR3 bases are TGTGCCAGCAGCCAACAAGGGACATCGAACTATGGCTACACCTTC.

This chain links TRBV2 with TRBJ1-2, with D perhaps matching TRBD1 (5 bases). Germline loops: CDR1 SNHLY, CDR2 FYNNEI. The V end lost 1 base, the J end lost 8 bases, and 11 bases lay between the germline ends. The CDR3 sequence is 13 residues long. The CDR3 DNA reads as TGTGCCAGCAGTGAAGAGGGGATCAACGGCTACACCTTC. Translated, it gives CASSEEGINGYTF.

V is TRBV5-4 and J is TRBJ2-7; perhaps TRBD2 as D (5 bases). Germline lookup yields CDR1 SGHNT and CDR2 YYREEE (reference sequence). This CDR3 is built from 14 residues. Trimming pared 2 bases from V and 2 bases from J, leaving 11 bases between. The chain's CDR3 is CASSLQFGTYEQYF. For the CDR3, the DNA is TGTGCCAGCAGCTTACAATTCGGGACCTACGAGCAGTACTTC.

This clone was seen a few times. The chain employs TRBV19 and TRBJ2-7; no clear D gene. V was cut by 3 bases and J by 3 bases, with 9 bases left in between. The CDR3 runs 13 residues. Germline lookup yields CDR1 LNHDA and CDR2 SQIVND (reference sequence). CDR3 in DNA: TGTGCCAGTAGTATGAACTCCGGCTACGAGCAGTACTTC. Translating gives CASSMNSGYEQYF.

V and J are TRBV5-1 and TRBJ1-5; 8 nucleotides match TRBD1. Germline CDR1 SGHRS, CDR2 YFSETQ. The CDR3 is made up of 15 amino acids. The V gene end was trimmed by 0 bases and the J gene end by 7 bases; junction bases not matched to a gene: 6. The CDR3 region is CASSLEQGAGQPQHF. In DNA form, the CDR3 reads TGCGCCAGCAGCTTGGAGCAGGGGGCAGGGCAGCCCCAGCATTTT.

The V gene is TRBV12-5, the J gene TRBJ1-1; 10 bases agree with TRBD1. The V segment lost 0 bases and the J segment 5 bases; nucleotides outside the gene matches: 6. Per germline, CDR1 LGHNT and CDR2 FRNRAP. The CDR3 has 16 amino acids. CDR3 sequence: CASGLVLDRGRTEAFF. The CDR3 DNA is TGTGCTAGTGGTTTGGTACTGGACAGGGGGAGAACTGAAGCTTTCTTT.

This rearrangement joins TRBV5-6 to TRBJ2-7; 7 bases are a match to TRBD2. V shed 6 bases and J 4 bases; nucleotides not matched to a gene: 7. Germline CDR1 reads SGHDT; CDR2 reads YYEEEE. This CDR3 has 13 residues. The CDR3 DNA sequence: TGTGCCAGCACCCCCTCCGGGGGGTACGAGCAGTACTTC. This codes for CASTPSGGYEQYF. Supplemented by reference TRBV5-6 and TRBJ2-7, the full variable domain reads DAGVTQSPTHLIKTRGQQVTLRCSPKSGHDTVSWYQQALGQGPQFIFQYYEEEERQRGNFPDRFSGHQFPNYSSELNVNALLLGDSALYLCASTPSGGYEQYFGPGTRLTVT.

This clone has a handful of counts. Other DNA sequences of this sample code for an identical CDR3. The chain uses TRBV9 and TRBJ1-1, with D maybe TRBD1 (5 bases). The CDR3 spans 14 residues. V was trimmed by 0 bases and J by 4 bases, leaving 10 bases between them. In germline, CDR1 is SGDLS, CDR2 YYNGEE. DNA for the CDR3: TGTGCCAGCAGCGTAGGAGGGGAGGGCACTGAAGCTTTCTTT. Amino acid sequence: CASSVGGEGTEAFF. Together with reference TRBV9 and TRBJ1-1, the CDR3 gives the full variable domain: DSGVTQTPKHLITATGQRVTLRCSPRSGDLSVYWYQQSLDQGLQFLIQYYNGEERAKGNILERFSAQQFPDLHSELNLSSLELGDSALYFCASSVGGEGTEAFFGQGTRLTVV.

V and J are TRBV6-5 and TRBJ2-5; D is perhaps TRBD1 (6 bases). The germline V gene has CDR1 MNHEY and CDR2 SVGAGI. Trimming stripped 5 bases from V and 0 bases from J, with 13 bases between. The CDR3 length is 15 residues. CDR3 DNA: TGTGCCAGCAGTCAACAGGGTTTTTACCAAGAGACCCAGTACTTC. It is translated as CASSQQGFYQETQYF.

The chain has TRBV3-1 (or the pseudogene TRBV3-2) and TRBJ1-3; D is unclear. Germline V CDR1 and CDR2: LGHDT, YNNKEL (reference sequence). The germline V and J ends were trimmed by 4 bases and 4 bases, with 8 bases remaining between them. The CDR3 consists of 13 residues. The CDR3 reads CASSPSSGNTIYF. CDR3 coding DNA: TGTGCCAGCAGCCCTAGTTCCGGAAACACCATATATTTT.

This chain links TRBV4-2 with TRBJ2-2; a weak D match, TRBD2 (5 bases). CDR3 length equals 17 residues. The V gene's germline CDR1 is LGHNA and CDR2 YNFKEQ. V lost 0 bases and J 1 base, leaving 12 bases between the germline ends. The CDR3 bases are TGTGCCAGCAGCCAAGATGGGCGAGGGAGGAACACCGGGGAGCTGTTTTTT. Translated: CASSQDGRGRNTGELFF.

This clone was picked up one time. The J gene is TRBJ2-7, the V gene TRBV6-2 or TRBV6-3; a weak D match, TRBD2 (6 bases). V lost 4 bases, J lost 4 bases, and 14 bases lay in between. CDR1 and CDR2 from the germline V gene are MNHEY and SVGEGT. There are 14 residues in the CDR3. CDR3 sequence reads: CASSSPRDLYEQYF. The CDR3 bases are TGTGCCAGCAGTTCGCCCCGGGACTTGTACGAGCAGTACTTC.

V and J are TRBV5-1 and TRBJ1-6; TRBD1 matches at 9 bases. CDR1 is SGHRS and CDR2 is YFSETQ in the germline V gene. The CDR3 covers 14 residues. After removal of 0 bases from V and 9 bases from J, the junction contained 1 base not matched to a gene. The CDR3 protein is CASSLAGQGSPLHF. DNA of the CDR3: TGCGCCAGCAGCTTGGCGGGACAGGGTTCACCCCTCCACTTT.

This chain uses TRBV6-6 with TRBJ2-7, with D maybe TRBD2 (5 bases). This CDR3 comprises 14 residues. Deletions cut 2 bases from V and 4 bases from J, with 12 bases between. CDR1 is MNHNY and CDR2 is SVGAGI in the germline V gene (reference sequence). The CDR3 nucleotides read TGTGCCAGCAGTTACGGTCCGGGAAAATACGAGCAGTACTTC. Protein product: CASSYGPGKYEQYF.

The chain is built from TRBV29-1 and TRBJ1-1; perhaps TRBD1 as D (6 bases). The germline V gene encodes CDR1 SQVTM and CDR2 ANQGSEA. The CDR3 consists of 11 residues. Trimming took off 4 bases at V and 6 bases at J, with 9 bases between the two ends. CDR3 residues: CSVAQGSEAFF. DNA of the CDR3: TGCAGCGTTGCTCAGGGGTCTGAAGCTTTCTTT.

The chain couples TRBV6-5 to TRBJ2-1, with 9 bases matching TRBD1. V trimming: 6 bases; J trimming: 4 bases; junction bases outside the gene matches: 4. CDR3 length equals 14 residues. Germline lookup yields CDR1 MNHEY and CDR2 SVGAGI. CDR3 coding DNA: TGTGCCAGCAGAGCCGGGACAGGGTACAATGAGCAGTTCTTC. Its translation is CASRAGTGYNEQFF.